A selection of T cell receptor beta chains follows, all from one sample in a study of early T cells in non-severe SARS-CoV-2 infection. TCRdb reprocessed the 5' RACE reads with MiXCR, giving one entry per CDR3 protein. The table records some 40,000 distinct CDR3 sequences, less than 6.5% of them present only once. Specimen: whole blood. These receptor sequences come from an adult who was a healthcare worker with PCR-confirmed SARS-CoV-2 infection or an uninfected control (not recorded which). Each CDR3 is given with its conserved first and last residue. Each record gives: CDR3 length, J gene, D gene, V gene, clone size, CDR3 protein, CDR3 DNA. A D gene is named only where the DNA matches it firmly. Part of the rows lack a size; the others show once, few, many or a class for expanded clones.

15 | TRBJ1-2 | NA | TRBV7-8 | many | CASIPPTAWDYGYTF | TGTGCCAGCATCCCCCCGACAGCATGGGACTATGGCTACACCTTC
12 | TRBJ2-1 | NA | TRBV18 | many | CASSPRGGEQFF | TGTGCCAGCTCTCCAAGGGGTGGTGAGCAGTTCTTC
12 | TRBJ1-1 | NA | TRBV7-9 | many | CASRRGPGEAFF | TGTGCCAGCAGACGTGGGCCGGGCGAAGCTTTCTTT
11 | TRBJ2-3 | NA | TRBV28 | few | CASNGEDTQYF | TGTGCCAGCAACGGGGAGGATACGCAGTATTTT
14 | TRBJ2-3 | NA | TRBV10-3 | many | CAISEGEATDTQYF | TGTGCCATCAGTGAAGGGGAAGCCACAGATACGCAGTATTTT
14 | TRBJ2-7 | NA | TRBV20-1 | many | CSARAPGRDYEQYF | TGCAGTGCTAGAGCACCGGGCAGGGACTACGAGCAGTACTTC
13 | TRBJ2-1 | NA | TRBV12-3/TRBV12-4 | many | CASSFFGYNEQFF | TGTGCCAGCAGTTTTTTCGGATACAATGAGCAGTTCTTC
12 | TRBJ2-5 | NA | TRBV19 | NA | CASSMGRETQYF | TGTGCCAGTAGTATGGGCCGAGAGACCCAGTACTTC
16 | TRBJ2-1 | NA | TRBV7-2 | NA | CASSFTLRGPYNEQFF | TGTGCCAGCAGCTTCACGTTGCGCGGGCCGTACAATGAGCAGTTCTTC
13 | TRBJ1-1 | TRBD1 | TRBV2 | NA | CASITGGSGAAFF | TGTGCCAGCATTACAGGGGGAAGTGGGGCAGCTTTCTTT
14 | TRBJ2-1 | NA | TRBV19 | few | CASSIGWGNNEQFF | TGTGCCAGTAGTATAGGGTGGGGGAACAATGAGCAGTTCTTC
16 | TRBJ1-6 | NA | TRBV19 | many | CASRDTGSSYNSPLHF | TGTGCCAGTAGAGATACAGGGAGCTCCTATAATTCACCCCTCCACTTT
13 | TRBJ1-2 | NA | TRBV12-3/TRBV12-4 | few | CASSPGAYYGYTF | TGTGCCAGCAGTCCCGGTGCCTACTATGGCTACACCTTC
14 | TRBJ2-7 | TRBD1 | TRBV18 | NA | CASSKQGAFYEQYF | TGTGCCAGCTCAAAACAGGGGGCTTTCTACGAGCAGTACTTC
14 | TRBJ2-4 | NA | TRBV30 | few | CAARFGTAKNIQYF | TGTGCCGCCCGCTTCGGGACAGCCAAAAACATTCAGTACTTC
14 | TRBJ2-1 | TRBD1 | TRBV10-1 | many | CASSPGQGSAEQFF | TGCGCCAGCAGCCCCGGACAGGGGTCGGCTGAGCAGTTCTTC
16 | TRBJ2-6 | NA | TRBV18 | many | CASSPPEGSGANVLIF | TGTGCCAGCTCACCACCGGAAGGCTCTGGGGCCAACGTCCTGATTTTC
16 | TRBJ2-1 | NA | TRBV15 | many | CGTSRDARSLGDEQFF | TGTGGCACCAGCAGAGATGCGCGGTCCTTAGGGGATGAGCAGTTCTTC